This TCR beta chain stems from a study of CD8 T cells in ankylosing spondylitis. General study results and limits: Matched ankylosing spondylitis synovial fluid reportedly contained a significantly enriched population of disease-linked clones. Several highly homologous variants formed a TCR beta motif that appeared characteristic of ankylosing spondylitis blood.

MiXCR, applied by TCRdb to the 5' RACE reads, yields one record per CDR3 protein. The sample lists hundreds of thousands of distinct CDR3 sequences, about an eighth seen once, with about 0.49% in the top ten. The CDR3 sequence is 13 residues long. V lost 7 bases to trimming and J lost 3 bases, with 12 bases between them. Germline CDR1 reads MNHEY; CDR2 reads SVGEGT. With respect to this clonotype: Its antigen is not known.

The TCR sequence derives from a male donor with ankylosing spondylitis. Sequencing was performed on blood, either unsorted or a sorted T cell fraction (not recorded which). The chain combines TRBV6-2 or TRBV6-3 with TRBJ1-2, with D possibly matching TRBD1 (6 bases). CDR3 sequence: CASNSGHYYGYTF. CDR3 bases: TGTGCCAGCAACTCGGGACACTACTATGGCTACACCTTC.